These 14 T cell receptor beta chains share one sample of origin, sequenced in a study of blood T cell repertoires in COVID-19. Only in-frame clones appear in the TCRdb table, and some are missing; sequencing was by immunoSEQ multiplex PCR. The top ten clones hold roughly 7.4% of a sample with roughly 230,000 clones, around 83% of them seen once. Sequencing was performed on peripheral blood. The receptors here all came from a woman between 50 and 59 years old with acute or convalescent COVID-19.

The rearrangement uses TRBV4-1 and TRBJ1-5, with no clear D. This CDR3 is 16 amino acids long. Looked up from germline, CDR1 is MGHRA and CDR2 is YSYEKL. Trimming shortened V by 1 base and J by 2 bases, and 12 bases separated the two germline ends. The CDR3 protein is CASSQGAGKGNQPQHF. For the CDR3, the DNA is TGCGCCAGCAGCCAAGGGGCCGGAAAGGGCAATCAGCCCCAGCATTTT.

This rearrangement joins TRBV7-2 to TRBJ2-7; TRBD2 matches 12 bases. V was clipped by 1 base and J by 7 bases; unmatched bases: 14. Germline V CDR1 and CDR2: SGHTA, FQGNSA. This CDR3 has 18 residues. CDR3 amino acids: CASSLVGSRTSGISEQYF. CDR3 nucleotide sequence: TGTGCCAGCAGCTTAGTGGGGTCCCGGACTAGCGGGATTTCGGAGCAGTACTTC.

CDR3 sequence: CASSVGQYHSNQPQHF. The CDR3 DNA reads TGTGCCAGTAGTGTGGGACAGTACCATAGCAATCAGCCCCAGCATTTT. This chain links TRBV19 with TRBJ1-5; 7 bases map to TRBD1. The CDR3 spans 16 residues. Germline loops: CDR1 LNHDA, CDR2 SQIVND (reference sequence). V shed 5 bases, J shed 0 bases, and the junction held 7 bases outside the gene matches.

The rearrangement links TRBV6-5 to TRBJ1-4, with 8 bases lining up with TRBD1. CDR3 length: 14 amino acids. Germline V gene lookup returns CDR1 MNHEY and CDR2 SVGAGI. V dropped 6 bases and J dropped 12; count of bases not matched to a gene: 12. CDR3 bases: TGTGCCAGCAGCACGACGGACAGGGACCCTGAACTGTTTTTT. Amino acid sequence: CASSTTDRDPELFF.

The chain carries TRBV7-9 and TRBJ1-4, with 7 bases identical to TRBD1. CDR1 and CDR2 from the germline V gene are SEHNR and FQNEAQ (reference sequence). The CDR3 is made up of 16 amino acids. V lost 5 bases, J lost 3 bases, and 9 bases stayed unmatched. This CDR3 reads CASSPLRGQSNEKLFF. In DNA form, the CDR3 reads TGTGCCAGCAGCCCCCTAAGGGGACAGTCTAATGAAAAACTGTTTTTT. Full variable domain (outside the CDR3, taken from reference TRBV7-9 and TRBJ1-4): DTGVSQNPRHKITKRGQNVTFRCDPISEHNRLYWYRQTLGQGPEFLTYFQNEAQLEKSRLLSDRFSAERPKGSFSTLEIQRTEQGDSAMYLCASSPLRGQSNEKLFFGSGTQLSVL.

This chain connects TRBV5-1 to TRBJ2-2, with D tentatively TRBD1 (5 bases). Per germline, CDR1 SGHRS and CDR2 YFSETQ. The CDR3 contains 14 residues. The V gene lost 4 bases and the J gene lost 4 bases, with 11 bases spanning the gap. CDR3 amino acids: CASSPQGATGELFF. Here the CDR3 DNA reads TGCGCCAGCAGCCCTCAGGGTGCCACCGGGGAGCTGTTTTTT.

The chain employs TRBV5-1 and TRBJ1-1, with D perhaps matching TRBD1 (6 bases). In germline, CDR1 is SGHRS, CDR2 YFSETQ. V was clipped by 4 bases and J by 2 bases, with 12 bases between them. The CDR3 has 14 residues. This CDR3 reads CASSRDIYNTEAFF. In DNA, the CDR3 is TGCGCCAGCAGCAGGGACATCTACAACACTGAAGCTTTCTTT. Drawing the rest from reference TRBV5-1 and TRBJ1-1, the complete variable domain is KAGVTQTPRYLIKTRGQQVTLSCSPISGHRSVSWYQQTPGQGLQFLFEYFSETQRNKGNFPGRFSGRQFSNSRSEMNVSTLELGDSALYLCASSRDIYNTEAFFGQGTRLTVV.

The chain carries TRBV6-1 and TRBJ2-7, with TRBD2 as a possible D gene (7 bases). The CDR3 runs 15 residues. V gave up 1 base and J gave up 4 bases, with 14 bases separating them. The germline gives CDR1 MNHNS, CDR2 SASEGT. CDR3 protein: CASSEGQGRGYEQYF. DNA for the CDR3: TGTGCCAGCAGTGAAGGCCAGGGGAGGGGTTACGAGCAGTACTTC.

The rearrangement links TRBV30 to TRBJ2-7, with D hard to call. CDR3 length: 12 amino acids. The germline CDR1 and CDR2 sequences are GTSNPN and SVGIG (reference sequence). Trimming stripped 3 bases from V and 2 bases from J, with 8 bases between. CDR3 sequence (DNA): TGTGCCTGGAGCGCCGACACCTACGAGCAGTACTTC. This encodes CAWSADTYEQYF.

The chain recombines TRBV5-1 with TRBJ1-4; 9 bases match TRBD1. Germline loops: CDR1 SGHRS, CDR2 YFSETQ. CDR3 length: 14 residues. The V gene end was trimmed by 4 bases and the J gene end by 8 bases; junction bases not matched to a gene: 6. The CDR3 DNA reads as TGCGCCAGCAGCACAGGGACAGGGTGGGAAAAACTGTTTTTT. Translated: CASSTGTGWEKLFF.

In DNA form, the CDR3 reads TGTGCCAGCAGCAAGATGTCCACTAGCGGGCCCTCCTACGAGCAGTACTTC. Amino acid sequence: CASSKMSTSGPSYEQYF. The chain combines TRBV4-2 with TRBJ2-7, with 9 bases aligning to TRBD2. The CDR3 sequence is 17 residues long. From germline, CDR1 is LGHNA and CDR2 YNFKEQ. J gave up 0 bases and V 5 bases, and 11 bases lay outside the gene matches.

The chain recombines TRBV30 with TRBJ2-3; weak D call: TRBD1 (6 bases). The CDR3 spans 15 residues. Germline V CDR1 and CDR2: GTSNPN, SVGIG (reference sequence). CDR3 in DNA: TGTGCTGGAACAACTCGGGACACGTTCACAGATACGCAGTATTTT. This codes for CAGTTRDTFTDTQYF.

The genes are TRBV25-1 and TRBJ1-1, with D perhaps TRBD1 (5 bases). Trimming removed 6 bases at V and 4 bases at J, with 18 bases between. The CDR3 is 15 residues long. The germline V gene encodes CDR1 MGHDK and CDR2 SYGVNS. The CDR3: CASSGKGYGGTEAFF. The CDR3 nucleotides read TGTGCCAGCAGCGGTAAGGGGTACGGTGGCACTGAAGCTTTCTTT.

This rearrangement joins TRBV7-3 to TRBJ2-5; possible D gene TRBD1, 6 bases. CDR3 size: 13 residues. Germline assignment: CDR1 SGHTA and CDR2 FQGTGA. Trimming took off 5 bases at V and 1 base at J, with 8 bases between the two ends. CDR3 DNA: TGTGCCAGCAGCCAGGGGTCCCAAGAGACCCAGTACTTC. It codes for CASSQGSQETQYF.